This T cell receptor beta chain was sequenced in a study of blood T cell repertoires in COVID-19. Study as a whole: From T cells, B-cell-depleted T cells, or PBMCs came the material, which was cDNA or gDNA.

Per the original methods: Amplified reference gene primers provided the basis for estimating nucleated cell counts. Assay used: immunoSEQ multiplex PCR; TCRdb lists only in-frame clones, some missing. The V and J calls and clone size are taken from that table; D and trimming were inferred from the DNA. This sample yields about 400,000 clones, of which about 90% are seen a single time; approximately 2% belongs to the top ten. Germline CDR1 MGHRA, CDR2 YSYEKL. This CDR3 contains 17 residues. V shed 2 bases, J shed 4 bases, and the junction held 4 bases outside the gene matches. Enrollees, about 18 to 89 years old, lived in about two dozen US areas.

The J gene is TRBJ2-2, the V gene TRBV4-1, with 13 bases aligning to TRBD2. Sample: PBMCs or T cells enriched from blood (not recorded which). This sequence was found in a woman between 18 and 29 years old with acute COVID-19. This CDR3 reads CASSQTTSGGATGELFF. For the CDR3, the DNA is TGCGCCAGCAGCCAAACCACTAGCGGGGGGGCCACCGGGGAGCTGTTTTTT.